This TCR beta chain was recovered during a study of blood T cells in healthy people across ages. This clonotype was seen only a few times. V lost 7 bases, J lost 3 bases, and 12 bases lay in between. This CDR3 contains 14 residues. CDR1 is MNHEY and CDR2 is SVGAGI in the germline V gene. Primers used in a second PCR of roughly 6 to 11 cycles were a sample-barcoded 5' primer and a J-beta primer mix. CDR3-containing paired-end reads numbering at least 2.5 million came from each sample. One entry per CDR3 protein results from TCRdb running MiXCR on the 5' RACE reads. The sample has about 1 million distinct CDR3 sequences; 25% are singletons. This sample also appeared in a second study, on T cells of mothers and their children. That report notes: Six children and their three healthy Caucasian mothers were the donors. For cDNA synthesis, the complete extracted RNA was used (roughly 1.4 ug per 15 ul).

This sequence originates from a girl under 10 years old in good health. Sequencing used blood. The V and J genes are TRBV6-5 and TRBJ2-2; D ambiguous. As DNA, the CDR3 is TGTGCCAGCATGTGGGGAAAGCACACCGGGGAGCTGTTTTTT. Translated: CASMWGKHTGELFF.